One and the same sample provided the 11 T cell receptor beta chains below, sequenced in a study of blood T cell repertoires in COVID-19. Some clones are missing from TCRdb's copy, which holds only in-frame ones; the method was immunoSEQ multiplex PCR. The table lists 450,000 to 500,000 clones, roughly nine tenths of them singletons. Sequenced material: PBMCs or T cells enriched from blood (not recorded which). The receptors originated from a woman between 18 and 30 years old who had recovered from COVID-19.

The V gene is TRBV27, the J gene TRBJ2-7, with 12 nucleotides matching TRBD2. The CDR3 has 16 amino acids. Germline CDR1 is MNHEY and CDR2 is SMNVEV (reference sequence). The V segment lost 2 bases and the J segment 6 bases; nucleotides outside the gene matches: 8. CDR3 sequence: CASSLHPRLAGVEQYF. CDR3 nucleotides: TGTGCCAGCAGTTTACACCCCCGACTAGCGGGGGTCGAGCAGTACTTC.

This chain joins TRBV9 and TRBJ1-1, with 9 positions matching TRBD1. Germline loops: CDR1 SGDLS, CDR2 YYNGEE. The CDR3 length is 15 residues. The V and J ends lost 0 bases and 4 bases, in that order; junction bases with no gene match: 4. The CDR3 loop is CASSVDKQGATEAFF. CDR3 DNA sequence: TGTGCCAGCAGCGTAGACAAACAGGGGGCCACTGAAGCTTTCTTT.

CDR3: CAVMGQGDTGELFF. For the CDR3, the DNA is TGTGCCGTAATGGGACAGGGAGACACCGGGGAGCTGTTTTTT. The chain combines TRBV10-3 with TRBJ2-2; 9 nucleotides line up with TRBD1. The CDR3 sequence is 14 residues long. Germline V gene data show CDR1 as ENHRY and CDR2 as SYGVKD. Trimming at V came to 11 bases and at J to 3 bases, leaving 7 bases not matched to a gene.

The chain recombines TRBV10-3 with TRBJ2-7; D not certain. Germline loops: CDR1 ENHRY, CDR2 SYGVKD. V was clipped by 4 bases and J by 0 bases, with 4 bases between them. CDR3 size: 12 residues. CDR3 sequence (DNA): TGTGCCATCAGTGCAGTCTCCTACGAGCAGTACTTC. Protein product: CAISAVSYEQYF.

This chain uses TRBV29-1 with TRBJ1-1; perhaps TRBD1 as D (6 bases). The CDR3 has 16 amino acids. Per the germline V gene, CDR1 is SQVTM and CDR2 is ANQGSEA. The V gene lost 4 bases and the J gene lost 5 bases, with 23 bases spanning the gap. CDR3 nucleotide sequence: TGCAGCGTTGCCCCGGGACACAGGGCTTTAGGGACTGAAGCTTTCTTT. Translating gives CSVAPGHRALGTEAFF.

This clone was detected once. CDR3 loop: CANEGQGRETQYF. The CDR3 DNA reads TGTGCCAATGAGGGACAGGGGAGAGAGACCCAGTACTTC. This sequence joins TRBV2 and TRBJ2-5; the match to TRBD1 covers 10 bases. Per germline, CDR1 SNHLY and CDR2 FYNNEI. This CDR3 has 13 residues. V lost 10 bases and J lost 4; bases outside the gene matches: 6.

The chain carries TRBV28 and TRBJ1-3, with D perhaps TRBD1 (6 bases). Trimming shortened V by 3 bases and J by 0 bases, and 12 bases separated the two germline ends. Per the germline V gene, CDR1 is MDHEN and CDR2 is SYDVKM. The CDR3 runs 16 residues. CDR3 in amino acids: CASSLREGHSGNTIYF. CDR3 nucleotide sequence: TGTGCCAGCAGTTTGAGGGAGGGACACTCTGGAAACACCATATATTTT.

This chain joins TRBV7-8 and TRBJ2-1; 9 bases fit TRBD1. Germline CDR1 SGHVS, CDR2 FQNEAQ. The CDR3 runs to 20 residues. Trimming took 2 bases from V and 5 from J; bases not matched to a gene: 19. CDR3 in amino acids: CASSLRGENRGLPTNNEQFF. The CDR3 nucleotides read TGTGCCAGCAGCTTAAGGGGTGAGAACAGGGGGCTACCAACTAACAATGAGCAGTTCTTC.

On this clone itself: Distinct nucleotide sequences in the sample also encode this CDR3. The CDR3 reads CSAATYNEQFF. CDR3 DNA sequence: TGCAGTGCTGCGACCTACAATGAGCAGTTCTTC. V and J are TRBV20-1 and TRBJ2-1, with no clear D. The CDR3 is 11 residues long. Germline V gene data show CDR1 as DFQATT and CDR2 as SNEGSKA (reference sequence). Trimming removed 5 bases at V and 2 bases at J, with 4 bases between.

The chain uses TRBV12-3 or TRBV12-4 and TRBJ1-2; 7 bases fit TRBD1. V lost 3 bases and J lost 4; bases outside the gene matches: 2. The CDR3 runs 13 residues. The CDR3 region is CASSFGDSYGYTF. As DNA, the CDR3 is TGTGCCAGCAGTTTTGGGGACAGCTATGGCTACACCTTC.

This clone was observed once. The rearrangement joins TRBV29-1 to TRBJ2-7; perhaps TRBD1 as D (6 bases). Trimming stripped 6 bases from V and 7 bases from J, with 16 bases between. In germline, CDR1 is SQVTM, CDR2 ANQGSEA. CDR3 size: 12 residues. The CDR3 region has the DNA TGCAGCGTCGCTACAGGGTCGGGGGAGCAGTACTTC. Amino acid sequence: CSVATGSGEQYF.